Listed below are T cell receptor beta chains from one sample, sequenced in a study of blood T cell repertoires in COVID-19. Method: immunoSEQ multiplex PCR; TCRdb's copy keeps in-frame clones and lacks some. This sample yields some 150,000 clones, of which just over 85% are seen a single time; approximately 1.5% belongs to the top ten. What was sequenced was peripheral blood. The receptors here all came from a woman aged 55-70 years with acute or convalescent COVID-19. CDR3s include the opening cysteine and the closing phenylalanine or tryptophan. The D gene is left open where the match is weak. Clone size is not always given. Where it is, it says once, few, many or a class for expanded clones.

once,NA,TRBJ1-5,TRBV7-2,TGTGCCAGCAGCCTATGGGGGGGAGAGAGCAATCAGCCCCAGCATTTT,CASSLWGGESNQPQHF
NA,NA,TRBJ1-4,TRBV7-2,TGTGCCAGCAGCGGCGGGACAACTAATGAAAAACTGTTTTTT,CASSGGTTNEKLFF
NA,NA,TRBJ2-2,TRBV4-1,TGCGCCAGCAGCCAAGCGGACACGGGCGCCGGGGAGCTGTTTTTT,CASSQADTGAGELFF
NA,NA,TRBJ2-2,TRBV18,TGTGCCAGCTCACCACCAGGGGTTAACACCGGGGAGCTGTTTTTT,CASSPPGVNTGELFF
NA,NA,TRBJ1-1,TRBV20-1,TGCAGTGCTCAGGAATCCACTGAAGCTTTCTTT,CSAQESTEAFF
NA,NA,TRBJ2-2,TRBV15,TGTGCCACCAGCGGCCGGGAGTCGGCCACCGGGGAGCTGTTTTTT,CATSGRESATGELFF
NA,TRBD2,TRBJ2-5,TRBV11-2,TGTGCCAGCAGCTTAGAAGGGACTAGGACGGAGACCCAGTACTTC,CASSLEGTRTETQYF
NA,NA,TRBJ2-5,TRBV7-7,TGTGCTAGCAGCTTCCAACAGGGAGGGGAGACCCAGTACTTC,CASSFQQGGETQYF
NA,NA,TRBJ1-1,TRBV7-8,TGTGCCAGCAGCCCCCAGTTGGACGGGAGGAACACTGAAGCTTTCTTT,CASSPQLDGRNTEAFF
NA,TRBD2,TRBJ2-1,TRBV19,TGTGCCAGATCCCTGACTAGCGGGGTTTACAATGAGCAGTTCTTC,CARSLTSGVYNEQFF
NA,TRBD1,TRBJ2-7,TRBV28,TGTGCCAGCAGCCCCAGCCGGGACAGCACCTACGAGCAGTACTTC,CASSPSRDSTYEQYF
once,TRBD1,TRBJ2-3,TRBV5-1,TGCGCCAGCAGTATTGGACAGGGGGTCATAGATACGCAGTATTTT,CASSIGQGVIDTQYF
NA,NA,TRBJ2-3,TRBV6-2/TRBV6-3,TGTGCCAGCAGTTACCGGGTAGCCGGGGGATACGGGGAGTATTTT,CASSYRVAGGYGEYF
NA,NA,TRBJ1-1,TRBV27,TGTGCCAGCAGTTTATCGCTCGGGAGTCTCATGAACACTGAAGCTTTCTTT,CASSLSLGSLMNTEAFF
NA,NA,TRBJ2-4,TRBV11-2,TGTGCCAGCAGCTTCGGACAGAACATTCAGTACTTC,CASSFGQNIQYF
NA,TRBD2,TRBJ2-2,TRBV28,TGTGCCCCCCCTGGGCTAGCGGGGAACCTAGGGTCCGGGGAGCTGTTTTTT,CAPPGLAGNLGSGELFF
NA,TRBD1,TRBJ1-4,TRBV11-2,TGTGCCAGCCAAGACAGGGGGCGCGAAAAACTGTTTTTT,CASQDRGREKLFF
NA,NA,TRBJ2-2,TRBV3-1/TRBV3-2,TGTGCCAGCACCTCGACTGTCCTGGCCGGGGAGCTGTTTTTT,CASTSTVLAGELFF
NA,NA,TRBJ1-1,TRBV9,TGTGCCAGCAGCGTAGCAGGGAACACTGAAGCTTTCTTT,CASSVAGNTEAFF
NA,NA,TRBJ1-6,TRBV20-1,TGCAGTGCTAGTTTTAATAATTCACCCCTCCACTTT,CSASFNNSPLHF
NA,NA,TRBJ2-7,TRBV24-1,TGTGCCACCAGTGCGCGTCAGACTTACGAGCAGTACTTC,CATSARQTYEQYF
once,TRBD1,TRBJ1-2,TRBV27,TGTGCCAGCGCCAGGGGGCTGGATAACTATGGCTACACCTTC,CASARGLDNYGYTF
few,NA,TRBJ2-2,TRBV28,TGTGCCAGCGGGGGCGGGAACACCGGGGAGCTGTTTTTT,CASGGGNTGELFF
few,TRBD1,TRBJ1-3,TRBV5-1,TGCGCCAGCAGCATACAGGGGGGAGGAAACACCATATATTTT,CASSIQGGGNTIYF
NA,NA,TRBJ1-1,TRBV5-8,TGTGCCAGCGATGGTCGGAAAAGAGGGCCTGAAGCTTTCTTT,CASDGRKRGPEAFF
NA,NA,TRBJ2-7,TRBV5-4,TGTGCCAGCAGCTTGGGGAGGGAAGGCGAGCAGTACTTC,CASSLGREGEQYF
NA,NA,TRBJ1-3,TRBV5-1,TGCGCCAGCAGCTTGGGATCAGCGAACGATAACACCATATATTTT,CASSLGSANDNTIYF
NA,NA,TRBJ2-6,TRBV24-1,TGTGCCACCTCAGAGAGGGCTGGGGCCAACGTCCTGACTTTC,CATSERAGANVLTF
NA,NA,TRBJ1-2,TRBV27,TGTGCCAGCAGTTTAAGGGGGTGGCATGGCTACACCTTC,CASSLRGWHGYTF
few,TRBD2,TRBJ2-7,TRBV10-3,TGTGCCATCAGAGGACTAGACATTACCTACGAGCAGTACTTC,CAIRGLDITYEQYF
NA,NA,TRBJ1-1,TRBV4-3,TGCGCCAGCAGCCAAGTGTGGGGGGTTGGTGCTTTCTTT,CASSQVWGVGAFF
NA,TRBD2,TRBJ2-1,TRBV27,TGTGCCAGCAGCCGGCCGGGACTAGCGGGGGGGTACTACAATGAGCAGTTCTTC,CASSRPGLAGGYYNEQFF
NA,NA,TRBJ1-5,TRBV12-3/TRBV12-4,TGTGCCAGCAGTTCCGCGAGTTACGAGCCCCAGCATTTT,CASSSASYEPQHF
once,TRBD1,TRBJ2-7,TRBV19,TGTGCCAGTAGAGCAGGGGGCTTCTACGAGCAGTACTTC,CASRAGGFYEQYF
NA,NA,TRBJ1-6,TRBV7-2,TGTGCCAGCAGCTTAGGACAGAGCTCCTATAATTCACCCCTCCACTTT,CASSLGQSSYNSPLHF
NA,NA,TRBJ2-7,TRBV4-2,TGTGCCAGCAGCCAAGATCTCGGGTACGAGCAGTACTTC,CASSQDLGYEQYF
NA,NA,TRBJ2-1,TRBV7-2,TGTGCCAGCAGCTTGGCGGGACTCTTAGGGGCCAATGAGCAGTTCTTC,CASSLAGLLGANEQFF
NA,NA,TRBJ2-7,TRBV30,TGTGCCTCTTCGCCGGGAGAGTACTTC,CASSPGEYF
NA,NA,TRBJ1-4,TRBV3-1/TRBV3-2,TGTGCCAGCAGCCCCCCAGGAGGGCCAAAACTGTTTTTT,CASSPPGGPKLFF
NA,TRBD2,TRBJ2-2,TRBV28,TGTGCCAGCAGTTTATTAGCGGGGGGACAGAACACCGGGGAGCTGTTTTTT,CASSLLAGGQNTGELFF
NA,TRBD1,TRBJ1-5,TRBV19,TGTGCCAGTAGTTTGGGGCTCACCAGGGGGCATCAGCCCCAGCATTTT,CASSLGLTRGHQPQHF
NA,TRBD1,TRBJ1-5,TRBV19,TGTGCCAGTAGTACCTTCCATGGACAGGGTAGCAATCAGCCCCAGCATTTT,CASSTFHGQGSNQPQHF
NA,NA,TRBJ2-5,TRBV7-9,TGTGCCAGCAGCTCAGGACGGGGAGGAGAAGAGACCCAGTACTTC,CASSSGRGGEETQYF
NA,NA,TRBJ1-6,TRBV6-2/TRBV6-3,TGTGCCAGCAGTACGGGACTGAGCTCCTATAATTCACCCCTCCACTTT,CASSTGLSSYNSPLHF
NA,TRBD1,TRBJ1-2,TRBV6-5,TGTGCCAGCAGGGACCCGGACAGGGATTATCCCACCTTC,CASRDPDRDYPTF
NA,NA,TRBJ2-2,TRBV7-2,TGTGCCAGCAGCTTCTCAAGGGGGACCGGGGAGCTGTTTTTT,CASSFSRGTGELFF
NA,TRBD2,TRBJ2-3,TRBV19,TGTGCCAGTAGTGCGTCTAGCGGGGGGGCAGCAGATACGCAGTATTTT,CASSASSGGAADTQYF
NA,TRBD1,TRBJ2-2,TRBV6-1,TGTGCCAGCAGTGAAGAACCAGGGGGTACCGGGGAGCTGTTTTTT,CASSEEPGGTGELFF
NA,TRBD1,TRBJ1-3,TRBV7-2,TGTGCCAGCAGCCCGCAGTCCGGGACAGGGATCGCTCCCACCATATATTTT,CASSPQSGTGIAPTIYF
NA,NA,TRBJ1-4,TRBV6-1,TGTGCCAGCAGTGATGCCAGGGGCGCCGATGAAAAACTGTTTTTT,CASSDARGADEKLFF
once,NA,TRBJ1-1,TRBV5-6,TGTGCCAGCAGCTTACTATCTGAAGCTTTCTTT,CASSLLSEAFF
NA,NA,TRBJ2-4,TRBV21-1,TGTGCCAGCAGCAAAGAGCGGGGGATAGCCAAAAACATTCAGTACTTC,CASSKERGIAKNIQYF
once,NA,TRBJ2-3,TRBV6-4,TGTGCCAGCAGGGCACAGGGAAGCACAGATACGCAGTATTTT,CASRAQGSTDTQYF
NA,NA,TRBJ2-1,TRBV3-1/TRBV3-2,TGTGCCAGCAGCCAGGGCAATTACAATGAGCAGTTCTTC,CASSQGNYNEQFF